One sample yielded the 2 T cell receptor beta chains listed below, sequenced in a study of CD8 T cells in Susac syndrome. RNA totalling about 0.45 to 1 ug underwent reverse transcription with random hexamers. TCRdb used MiXCR to reprocess the immunoSEQ multiplex PCR reads, holding one entry per CDR3 protein. This sample carries a few hundred thousand distinct CDR3 sequences, 85% to 95% of them seen once, and the ten largest clones take approximately 0.15%. The sequenced sample was CD4+ T cells from PBMCs. Receptor source: a human donor with Susac syndrome.

The J gene is TRBJ1-5, the V gene TRBV30; tentatively, D is TRBD1 (5 bases). The CDR3 spans 14 residues. Per the germline V gene, CDR1 is GTSNPN and CDR2 is SVGIG (reference sequence). V was trimmed by 2 bases and J by 0 bases, leaving 8 bases between them. CDR3 loop: CAWSRGDSNQPQHF. Here the CDR3 DNA reads TGTGCCTGGAGTAGAGGGGATAGCAATCAGCCCCAGCATTTT.

This clonotype was recorded only once. This rearrangement joins TRBV27 to TRBJ1-1; 9 bases map to TRBD1. J lost 5 bases, V lost 3 bases, and 4 bases had no gene match. CDR3 length equals 14 residues. Germline values: CDR1 MNHEY, CDR2 SMNVEV (reference sequence). CDR3 residues: CASSFTGGRTEAFF. In DNA form, the CDR3 reads TGTGCCAGCAGTTTCACAGGGGGCCGGACTGAAGCTTTCTTT.